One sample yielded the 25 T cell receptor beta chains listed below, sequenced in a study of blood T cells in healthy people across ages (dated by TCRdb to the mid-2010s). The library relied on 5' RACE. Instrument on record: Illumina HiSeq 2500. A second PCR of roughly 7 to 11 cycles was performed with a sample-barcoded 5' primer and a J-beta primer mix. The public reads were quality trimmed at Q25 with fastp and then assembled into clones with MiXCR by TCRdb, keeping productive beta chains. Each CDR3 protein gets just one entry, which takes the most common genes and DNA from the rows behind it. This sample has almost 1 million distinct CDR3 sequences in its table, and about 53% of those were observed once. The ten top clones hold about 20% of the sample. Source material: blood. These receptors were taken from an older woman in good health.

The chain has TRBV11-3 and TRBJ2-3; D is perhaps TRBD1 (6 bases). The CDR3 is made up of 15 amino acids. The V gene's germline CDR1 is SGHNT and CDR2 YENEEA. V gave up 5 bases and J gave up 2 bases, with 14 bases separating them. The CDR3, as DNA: TGTGCCAGCAGCCAAGGGGGACCCAACACAGATACGCAGTATTTT. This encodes CASSQGGPNTDTQYF. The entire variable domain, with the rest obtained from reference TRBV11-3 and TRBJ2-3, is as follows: EAGVVQSPRYKIIEKKQPVAFWCNPISGHNTLYWYLQNLGQGPELLIRYENEEAVDDSQLPKDRFSAERLKGVDSTLKIQPAELGDSAVYLCASSQGGPNTDTQYFGPGTRLTVL.

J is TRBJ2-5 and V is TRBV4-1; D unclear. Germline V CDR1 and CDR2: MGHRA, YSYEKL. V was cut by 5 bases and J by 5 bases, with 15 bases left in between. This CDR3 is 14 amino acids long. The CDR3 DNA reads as TGCGCCAGCAGCGTTATAGGGTGGAAGGAGACCCAGTACTTC. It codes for CASSVIGWKETQYF.

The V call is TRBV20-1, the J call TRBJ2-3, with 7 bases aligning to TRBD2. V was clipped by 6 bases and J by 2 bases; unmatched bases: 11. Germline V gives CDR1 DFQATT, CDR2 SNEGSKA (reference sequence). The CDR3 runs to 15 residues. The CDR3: CSAMAGEEITDTQYF. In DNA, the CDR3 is TGCAGTGCGATGGCGGGAGAGGAGATCACAGATACGCAGTATTTT.

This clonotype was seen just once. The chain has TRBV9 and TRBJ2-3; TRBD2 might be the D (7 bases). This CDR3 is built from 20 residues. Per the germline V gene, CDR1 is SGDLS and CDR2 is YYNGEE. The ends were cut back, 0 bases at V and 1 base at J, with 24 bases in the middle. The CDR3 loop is CASSVAMGEGEGLGTDTQYF. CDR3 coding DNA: TGTGCCAGCAGCGTAGCCATGGGGGAGGGGGAGGGCCTCGGCACAGATACGCAGTATTTT. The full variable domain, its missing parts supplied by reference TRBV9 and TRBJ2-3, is DSGVTQTPKHLITATGQRVTLRCSPRSGDLSVYWYQQSLDQGLQFLIQYYNGEERAKGNILERFSAQQFPDLHSELNLSSLELGDSALYFCASSVAMGEGEGLGTDTQYFGPGTRLTVL.

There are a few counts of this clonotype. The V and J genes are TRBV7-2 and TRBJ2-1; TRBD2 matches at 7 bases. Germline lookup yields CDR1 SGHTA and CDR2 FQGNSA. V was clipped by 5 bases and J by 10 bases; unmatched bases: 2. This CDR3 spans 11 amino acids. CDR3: CASSVLAEQFF. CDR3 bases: TGTGCCAGCAGCGTACTAGCGGAGCAGTTCTTC.

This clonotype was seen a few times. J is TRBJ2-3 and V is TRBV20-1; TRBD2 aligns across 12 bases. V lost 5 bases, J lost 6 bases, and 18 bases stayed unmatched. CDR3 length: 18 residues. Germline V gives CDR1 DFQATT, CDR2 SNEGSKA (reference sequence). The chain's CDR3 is CSAVVPLAGGGSVDTQYF. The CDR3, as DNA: TGCAGTGCTGTAGTCCCGCTAGCGGGAGGGGGGTCGGTTGATACGCAGTATTTT.

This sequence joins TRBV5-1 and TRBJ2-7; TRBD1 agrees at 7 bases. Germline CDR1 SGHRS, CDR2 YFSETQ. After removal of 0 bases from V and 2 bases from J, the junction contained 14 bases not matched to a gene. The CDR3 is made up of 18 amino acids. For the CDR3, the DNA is TGCGCCAGCAGCTTGGAGGCAGGGGGTGGTATTTTTGCCTACGAGCAGTACTTC. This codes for CASSLEAGGGIFAYEQYF.

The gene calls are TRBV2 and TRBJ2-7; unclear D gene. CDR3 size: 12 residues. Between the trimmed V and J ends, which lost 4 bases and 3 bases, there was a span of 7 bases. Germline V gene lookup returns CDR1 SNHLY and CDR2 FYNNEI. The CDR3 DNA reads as TGTGCCAGCAGTGCGAACGGCTACGAGCAGTACTTC. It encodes CASSANGYEQYF.

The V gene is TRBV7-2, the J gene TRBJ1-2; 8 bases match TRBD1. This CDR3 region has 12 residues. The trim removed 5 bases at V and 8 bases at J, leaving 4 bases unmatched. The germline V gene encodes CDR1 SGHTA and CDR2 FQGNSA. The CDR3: CASSIRGRGYTF. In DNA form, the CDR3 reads TGTGCCAGCAGCATCAGGGGGCGAGGCTACACCTTC.

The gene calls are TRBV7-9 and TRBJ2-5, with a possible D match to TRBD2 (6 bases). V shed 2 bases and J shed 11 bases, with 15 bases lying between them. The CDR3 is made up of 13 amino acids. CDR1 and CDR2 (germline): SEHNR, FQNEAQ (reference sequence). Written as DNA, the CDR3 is TGTGCCAGCAGCTTAACGACTAGTGGTGAGCAGTACTTC. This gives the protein CASSLTTSGEQYF.

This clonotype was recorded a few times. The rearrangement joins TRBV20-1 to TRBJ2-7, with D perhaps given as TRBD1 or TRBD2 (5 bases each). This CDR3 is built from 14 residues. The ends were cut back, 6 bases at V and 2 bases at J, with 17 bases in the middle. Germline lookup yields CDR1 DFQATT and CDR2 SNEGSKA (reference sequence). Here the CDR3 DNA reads TGCAGTGCAACGGACGGGGACGGGCCCTACGAGCAGTACTTC. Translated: CSATDGDGPYEQYF.

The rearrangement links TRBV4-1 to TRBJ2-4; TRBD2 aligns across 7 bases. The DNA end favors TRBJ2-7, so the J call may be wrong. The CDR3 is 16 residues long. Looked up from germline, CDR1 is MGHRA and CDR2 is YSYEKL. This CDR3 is CASSQDHLEAGAEQYF. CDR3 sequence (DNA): TGCGCCAGCAGCCAAGACCACCTTGAGGCGGGAGCCGAGCAGTACTTC.

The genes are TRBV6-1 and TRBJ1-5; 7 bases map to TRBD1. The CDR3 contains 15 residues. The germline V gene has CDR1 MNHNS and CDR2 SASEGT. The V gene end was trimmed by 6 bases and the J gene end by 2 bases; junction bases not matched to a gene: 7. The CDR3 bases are TGTGCCAGCAGGTTCGGGCAGGGGGGCAATCAGCCCCAGCATTTT. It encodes CASRFGQGGNQPQHF.

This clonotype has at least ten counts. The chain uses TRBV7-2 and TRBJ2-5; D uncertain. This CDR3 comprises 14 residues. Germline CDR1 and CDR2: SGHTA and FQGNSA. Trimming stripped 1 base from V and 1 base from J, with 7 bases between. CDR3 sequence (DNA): TGTGCCAGCAGCTTAGGGGGTGGCCAAGAGACCCAGTACTTC. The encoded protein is CASSLGGGQETQYF.

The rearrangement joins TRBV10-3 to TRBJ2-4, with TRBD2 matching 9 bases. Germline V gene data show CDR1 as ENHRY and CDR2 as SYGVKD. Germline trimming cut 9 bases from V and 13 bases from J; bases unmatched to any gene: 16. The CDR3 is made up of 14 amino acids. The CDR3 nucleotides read TGTGCCATAAAAAAGCGGGAGGATAACAATGAGCAGTACTTC. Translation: CAIKKREDNNEQYF.

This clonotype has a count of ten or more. The CDR3 loop is CASSFDADYEQYF. The CDR3 DNA is TGTGCCAGCAGCTTCGACGCGGACTACGAGCAGTACTTC. This chain links TRBV7-2 with TRBJ2-7; D is unresolved. Germline-derived CDR1 and CDR2 are SGHTA and FQGNSA. There are 13 residues in the CDR3. The V end was cut by 3 bases, the J end by 3 bases, with 9 bases between. Drawing the rest from reference TRBV7-2 and TRBJ2-7, the complete variable domain is GAGVSQSPSNKVTEKGKDVELRCDPISGHTALYWYRQSLGQGLEFLIYFQGNSAPDKSGLPSDRFSAERTGGSVSTLTIQRTQQEDSAVYLCASSFDADYEQYFGPGTRLTVT.

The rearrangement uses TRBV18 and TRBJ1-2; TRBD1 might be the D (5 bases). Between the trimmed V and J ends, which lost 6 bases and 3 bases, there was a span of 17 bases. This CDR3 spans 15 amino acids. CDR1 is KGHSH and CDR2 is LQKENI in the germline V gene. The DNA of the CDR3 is TGTGCCAGCTCCACTTTAATGCAGGGATACTATGGCTACACCTTC. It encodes CASSTLMQGYYGYTF. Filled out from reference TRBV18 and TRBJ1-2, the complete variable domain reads NAGVMQNPRHLVRRRGQEARLRCSPMKGHSHVYWYRQLPEEGLKFMVYLQKENIIDESGMPKERFSAEFPKEGPSILRIQQVVRGDSAAYFCASSTLMQGYYGYTFGSGTRLTVV.

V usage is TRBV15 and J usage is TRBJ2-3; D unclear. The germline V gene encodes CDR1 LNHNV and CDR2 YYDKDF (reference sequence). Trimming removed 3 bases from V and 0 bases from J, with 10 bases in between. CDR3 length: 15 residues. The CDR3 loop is CATSSEPRSTDTQYF. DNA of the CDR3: TGTGCCACCAGCAGTGAACCAAGAAGCACAGATACGCAGTATTTT. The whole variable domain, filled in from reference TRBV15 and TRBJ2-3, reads DAMVIQNPRYQVTQFGKPVTLSCSQTLNHNVMYWYQQKSSQAPKLLFHYYDKDFNNEADTPDNFQSRRPNTSFCFLDIRSPGLGDTAMYLCATSSEPRSTDTQYFGPGTRLTVL.

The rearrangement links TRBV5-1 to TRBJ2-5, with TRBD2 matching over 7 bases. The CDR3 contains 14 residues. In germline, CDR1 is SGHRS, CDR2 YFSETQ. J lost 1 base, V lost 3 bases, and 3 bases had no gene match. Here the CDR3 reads CASSWDYSQETQYF. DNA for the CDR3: TGCGCCAGCAGCTGGGACTACTCCCAAGAGACCCAGTACTTC.

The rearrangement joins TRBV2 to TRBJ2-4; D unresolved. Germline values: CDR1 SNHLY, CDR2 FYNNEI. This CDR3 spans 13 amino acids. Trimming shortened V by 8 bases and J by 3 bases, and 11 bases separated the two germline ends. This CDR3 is CASLEEIKNIQYF. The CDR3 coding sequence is TGTGCCAGCTTGGAAGAAATCAAAAACATTCAGTACTTC.

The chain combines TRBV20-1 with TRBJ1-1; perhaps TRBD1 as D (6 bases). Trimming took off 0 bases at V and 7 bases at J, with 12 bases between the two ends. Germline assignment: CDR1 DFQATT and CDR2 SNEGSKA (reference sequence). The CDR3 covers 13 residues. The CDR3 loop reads CSARERQGFEAFF. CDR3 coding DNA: TGCAGTGCTAGAGAGAGGCAGGGGTTTGAAGCTTTCTTT.

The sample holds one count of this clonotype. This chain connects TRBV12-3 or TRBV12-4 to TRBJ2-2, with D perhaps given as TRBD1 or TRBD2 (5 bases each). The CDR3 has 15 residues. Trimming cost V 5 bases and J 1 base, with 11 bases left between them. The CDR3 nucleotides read TGTGCCAGCAGTCAAGGGGCGGGGAACACCGGGGAGCTGTTTTTT. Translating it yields CASSQGAGNTGELFF.

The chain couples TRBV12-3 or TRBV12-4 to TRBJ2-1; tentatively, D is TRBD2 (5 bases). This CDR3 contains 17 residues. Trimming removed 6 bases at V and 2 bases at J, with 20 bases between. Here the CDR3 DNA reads TGTGCCAGCAGCCCGCCCCGGGGTTGGAGGACCTACAATGAGCAGTTCTTC. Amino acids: CASSPPRGWRTYNEQFF.

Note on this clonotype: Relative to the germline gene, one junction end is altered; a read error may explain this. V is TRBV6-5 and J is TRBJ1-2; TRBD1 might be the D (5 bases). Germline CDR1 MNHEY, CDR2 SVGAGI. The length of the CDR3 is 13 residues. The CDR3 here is CAGSPGLLYGYTF. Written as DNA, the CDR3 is TGTGCCGGCAGCCCGGGACTGCTTTATGGCTACACCTTC.

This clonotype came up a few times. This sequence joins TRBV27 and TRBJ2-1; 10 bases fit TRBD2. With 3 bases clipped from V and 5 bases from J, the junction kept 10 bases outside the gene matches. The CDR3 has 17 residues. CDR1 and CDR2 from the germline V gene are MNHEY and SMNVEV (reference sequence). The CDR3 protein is CASSLHAGTSAHNEQFF. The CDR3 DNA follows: TGTGCCAGCAGTTTGCATGCAGGGACTAGCGCCCACAATGAGCAGTTCTTC.